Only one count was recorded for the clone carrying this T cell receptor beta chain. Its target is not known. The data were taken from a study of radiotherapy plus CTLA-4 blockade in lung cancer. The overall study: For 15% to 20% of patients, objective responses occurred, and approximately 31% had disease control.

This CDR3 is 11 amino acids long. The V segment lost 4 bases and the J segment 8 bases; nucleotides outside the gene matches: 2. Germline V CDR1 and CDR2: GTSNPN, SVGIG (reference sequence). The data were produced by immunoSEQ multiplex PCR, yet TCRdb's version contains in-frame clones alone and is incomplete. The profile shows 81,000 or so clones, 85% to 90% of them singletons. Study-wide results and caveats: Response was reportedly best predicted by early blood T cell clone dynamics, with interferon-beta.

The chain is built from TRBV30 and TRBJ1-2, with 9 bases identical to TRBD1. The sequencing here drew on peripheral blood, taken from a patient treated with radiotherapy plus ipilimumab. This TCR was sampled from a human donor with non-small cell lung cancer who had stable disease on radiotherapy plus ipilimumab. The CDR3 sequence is CAWKDRGGYTF. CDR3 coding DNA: TGTGCCTGGAAGGACAGGGGAGGCTACACCTTC.